These 21 T cell receptor beta chains were all obtained from the same sample, sequenced in a study of blood T cell repertoires in COVID-19. Generated by immunoSEQ multiplex PCR, the TCRdb table keeps only in-frame clones and is missing some. This table has under 250,000 clones, approximately 85% appearing once. Sequenced: PBMCs or T cells enriched from blood (not recorded which). These receptors came from a woman between 50 and 59 years old with acute COVID-19.

Here the CDR3 reads CASSPGLAGYEQYF. The CDR3 DNA sequence: TGTGCCAGCTCACCGGGTCTAGCGGGGTACGAGCAGTACTTC. The chain recombines TRBV18 with TRBJ2-7; 9 positions agree with TRBD2. Germline-derived CDR1 and CDR2 are KGHSH and LQKENI. This CDR3 is 14 amino acids long. V was pared by 3 bases and J by 4 bases, with 4 bases of the junction left unmatched. Variable domain in full (rest from reference TRBV18 and TRBJ2-7): NAGVMQNPRHLVRRRGQEARLRCSPMKGHSHVYWYRQLPEEGLKFMVYLQKENIIDESGMPKERFSAEFPKEGPSILRIQQVVRGDSAAYFCASSPGLAGYEQYFGPGTRLTVT.

Only one count was recorded for this clone. This sequence joins TRBV14 and TRBJ1-2; TRBD1 matches 7 bases. The V gene end was trimmed by 4 bases and the J gene end by 5 bases; junction bases not matched to a gene: 10. CDR3 length: 15 residues. Looked up from germline, CDR1 is SGHDN and CDR2 is FVKESK. CDR3 sequence reads: CASSPGQALPYGYTF. CDR3 DNA sequence: TGTGCCAGCAGCCCTGGACAGGCCCTACCTTATGGCTACACCTTC.

The V gene is TRBV19, the J gene TRBJ2-1; D unresolved. The CDR3 has 19 residues. V was trimmed by 1 base and J by 0 bases, leaving 19 bases between them. CDR1 is LNHDA and CDR2 is SQIVND in the germline V gene (reference sequence). This CDR3 is CASSIGGLAPSSSYNEQFF. The CDR3 DNA follows: TGTGCCAGTAGTATAGGTGGCTTGGCCCCATCTAGCTCCTACAATGAGCAGTTCTTC.

This clone showed up just a few times. The chain recombines TRBV5-4 with TRBJ2-7, with D tentatively TRBD2 (5 bases). Germline V gives CDR1 SGHNT, CDR2 YYREEE (reference sequence). V was trimmed by 4 bases and J by 3 bases, leaving 14 bases between them. The CDR3 is made up of 14 amino acids. The CDR3 reads CASSPDSNHYEQYF. The DNA for the CDR3 is TGTGCCAGCAGCCCGGACTCGAATCACTACGAGCAGTACTTC.

This chain's CDR3 is CASSLFRDSLFNTEAFF. CDR3 nucleotides: TGTGCCAGCAGCCTCTTCCGGGACAGTCTCTTTAACACTGAAGCTTTCTTT. V is TRBV3-1 (or the pseudogene TRBV3-2) and J is TRBJ1-1; TRBD1 matches at 7 bases. The germline V gene has CDR1 LGHDT and CDR2 YNNKEL (reference sequence). The CDR3 has 17 amino acids. V was clipped by 4 bases and J by 2 bases; unmatched bases: 13.

V usage is TRBV7-9 and J usage is TRBJ2-1; D unclear. The V gene lost 6 bases and the J gene lost 0 bases, with 15 bases spanning the gap. There are 16 residues in the CDR3. The germline gives CDR1 SEHNR, CDR2 FQNEAQ (reference sequence). CDR3 in DNA: TGTGCCAGCAGTCACGGTGACCGGAGCTCCTACAATGAGCAGTTCTTC. Translated, it gives CASSHGDRSSYNEQFF.

The chain has TRBV7-9 and TRBJ1-1, with D unclear. V was clipped by 5 bases and J by 6 bases, with 13 bases between them. The CDR3 is made up of 13 amino acids. Per the germline V gene, CDR1 is SEHNR and CDR2 is FQNEAQ (reference sequence). CDR3 loop: CASSPLGGAEAFF. The CDR3 DNA follows: TGTGCCAGCAGCCCGCTAGGCGGGGCTGAAGCTTTCTTT.

This chain joins TRBV7-9 and TRBJ1-2; D not resolved. The V and J ends lost 2 bases and 3 bases respectively, with 13 bases between them. Germline loops: CDR1 SEHNR, CDR2 FQNEAQ (reference sequence). This CDR3 comprises 15 residues. The CDR3 DNA is TGTGCCAGCAGCTTATCGGCCCTGGGAGACTATGGCTACACCTTC. Translated: CASSLSALGDYGYTF.

The chain uses TRBV19 and TRBJ1-5; no reliable D call. Between the trimmed V and J ends, which lost 2 bases and 3 bases, there was a span of 5 bases. Germline V CDR1 and CDR2: LNHDA, SQIVND (reference sequence). This CDR3 is 13 amino acids long. The CDR3 reads CASSISDNQPQHF. The CDR3 region has the DNA TGTGCCAGTAGTATATCAGACAATCAGCCCCAGCATTTT.

The chain joins TRBV11-3 to TRBJ2-1; TRBD2 matches 9 bases. The CDR3 covers 15 residues. Germline V CDR1 and CDR2: SGHNT, YENEEA. The V gene end was trimmed by 4 bases and the J gene end by 5 bases; junction bases not matched to a gene: 6. The CDR3 sequence is CASSSGTSNNNEQFF. CDR3 DNA sequence: TGTGCCAGCAGCTCCGGGACTAGCAACAACAATGAGCAGTTCTTC.

The chain has TRBV18 and TRBJ1-2, with 8 bases that match TRBD1. V was pared by 3 bases and J by 6 bases, with 6 bases of the junction left unmatched. CDR3 size: 14 residues. Germline-derived CDR1 and CDR2 are KGHSH and LQKENI. The DNA for the CDR3 is TGTGCCAGCTCACCTCAGGGGGCAGGCCATGGCTACACCTTC. Its translation: CASSPQGAGHGYTF.

The rearrangement uses TRBV30 and TRBJ1-3, with D tentatively TRBD1 (6 bases). Germline V gene sequence: CDR1 GTSNPN, CDR2 SVGIG (reference sequence). The CDR3 sequence is 15 residues long. The V and J ends lost 3 bases and 4 bases respectively, with 16 bases between them. The CDR3 reads CAWREMGGLGNTIYF. The CDR3 nucleotides read TGTGCCTGGAGGGAGATGGGGGGGCTCGGAAACACCATATATTTT.

The chain is built from TRBV24-1 and TRBJ1-5, with D uncertain. The CDR3 has 21 residues. V lost 9 bases, J lost 3 bases, and 35 bases lay in between. Germline V CDR1 and CDR2: KGHDR, SFDVKD. The CDR3 DNA reads as TGTGCCACCTCACATGCGGGTCTTTTAAGGTGTCGTACGACCCTCAATCAGCCCCAGCATTTT. Protein: CATSHAGLLRCRTTLNQPQHF.

The chain combines TRBV3-1 (or the pseudogene TRBV3-2) with TRBJ1-2; TRBD1 might be the D (6 bases). CDR3 length: 16 amino acids. Germline V lookup: CDR1 LGHDT, CDR2 YNNKEL (reference sequence). V was clipped by 0 bases and J by 6 bases, with 17 bases between them. CDR3 bases: TGTGCCAGCAGCCAAGACCCAGGGGCGCTATCGGATGGCTACACCTTC. Its translation is CASSQDPGALSDGYTF.

The chain has TRBV12-3 or TRBV12-4 and TRBJ1-1; no clear D. With 5 bases removed from V and 5 bases from J, the gap between germline ends came to 12 bases. This CDR3 has 13 residues. The CDR3 spells CASSLRDRTEAFF. The CDR3 nucleotides read TGTGCCAGCAGTCTCCGGGATAGGACTGAAGCTTTCTTT.

V usage is TRBV27 and J usage is TRBJ2-1; 7 nucleotides match TRBD2. Germline CDR1 is MNHEY and CDR2 is SMNVEV (reference sequence). The CDR3 is 15 residues long. With V trimmed by 2 bases and J by 5 bases, 6 bases remained unmatched. DNA for the CDR3: TGTGCCAGCAGTTTACCGGGGAGGGTGAACAATGAGCAGTTCTTC. Its translation: CASSLPGRVNNEQFF.

V and J are TRBV27 and TRBJ1-5, with 9 bases that match TRBD1. The CDR3 sequence is 16 residues long. Per germline, CDR1 MNHEY and CDR2 SMNVEV (reference sequence). Trimming removed 7 bases from V and 4 bases from J; junction bases left unmatched: 11. Here the CDR3 reads CASKGLDRGWNQPQHF. The DNA of the CDR3 is TGTGCCAGCAAGGGTTTGGACAGGGGATGGAATCAGCCCCAGCATTTT.

This chain uses TRBV4-2 with TRBJ1-1; 8 nucleotides agree with TRBD1. The V gene end was trimmed by 7 bases and the J gene end by 3 bases; junction bases not matched to a gene: 4. The CDR3 runs to 13 residues. Germline CDR1 is LGHNA and CDR2 is YNFKEQ. CDR3: CASILQGDTEAFF. The CDR3 bases are TGTGCCAGCATACTACAGGGGGACACTGAAGCTTTCTTT.

The CDR3 spells CASSERGSGLTTQYF. DNA of the CDR3: TGTGCCAGCAGTGAACGGGGCAGTGGACTAACGACCCAGTACTTC. The rearrangement uses TRBV2 and TRBJ2-5; TRBD2 is a possible D gene (6 bases). The V and J ends lost 2 bases and 7 bases respectively, with 17 bases between them. Germline values: CDR1 SNHLY, CDR2 FYNNEI. This CDR3 spans 15 amino acids. Based on the CDR3 plus reference TRBV2 and TRBJ2-5, the full variable domain is EPEVTQTPSHQVTQMGQEVILRCVPISNHLYFYWYRQILGQKVEFLVSFYNNEISEKSEIFDDQFSVERPDGSNFTLKIRSTKLEDSAMYFCASSERGSGLTTQYFGPGTRLLVL.

The rearrangement joins TRBV12-3 or TRBV12-4 to TRBJ1-2, with D unresolved. The CDR3 has 13 amino acids. Trimming cost V 7 bases and J 0 bases, with 9 bases left between them. The CDR3 nucleotides are TGTGCCAGCACTAATAAGCCTAACTATGGCTACACCTTC. Amino acid sequence: CASTNKPNYGYTF.

The rearrangement uses TRBV3-1 (or the pseudogene TRBV3-2) and TRBJ1-4, with 9 bases identical to TRBD1. This CDR3 comprises 15 residues. Trimming at V came to 6 bases and at J to 7 bases, leaving 9 bases not matched to a gene. Per the germline V gene, CDR1 is LGHDT and CDR2 is YNNKEL (reference sequence). CDR3 in amino acids: CASRGQGLLSEKLFF. The CDR3, as DNA: TGTGCCAGCAGGGGACAGGGCCTACTCAGTGAAAAACTGTTTTTT.